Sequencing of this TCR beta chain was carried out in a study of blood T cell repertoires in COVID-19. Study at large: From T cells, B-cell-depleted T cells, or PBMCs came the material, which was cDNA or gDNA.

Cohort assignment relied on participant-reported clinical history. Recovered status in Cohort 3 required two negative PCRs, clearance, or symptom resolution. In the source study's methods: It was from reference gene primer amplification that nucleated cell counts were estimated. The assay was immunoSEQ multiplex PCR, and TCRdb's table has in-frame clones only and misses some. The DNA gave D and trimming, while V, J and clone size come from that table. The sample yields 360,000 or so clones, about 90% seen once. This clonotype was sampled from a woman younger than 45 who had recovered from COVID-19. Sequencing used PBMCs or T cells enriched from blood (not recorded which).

The CDR3 nucleotides are TGTGCCAGCAGGGGGACTAGCGGGCTCTCCTACAATGAGCAGTTCTTC. Translated, it gives CASRGTSGLSYNEQFF. The chain couples TRBV7-9 to TRBJ2-1, with TRBD2 matching over 12 bases. The CDR3 spans 16 residues. V gave up 6 bases and J gave up 0 bases; unmatched junction bases: 3. Germline V lookup: CDR1 SEHNR, CDR2 FQNEAQ (reference sequence). The full variable domain, with the rest looked up from reference TRBV7-9 and TRBJ2-1, is DTGVSQNPRHKITKRGQNVTFRCDPISEHNRLYWYRQTLGQGPEFLTYFQNEAQLEKSRLLSDRFSAERPKGSFSTLEIQRTEQGDSAMYLCASRGTSGLSYNEQFFGPGTRLTVL.